These 22 T cell receptor beta chains were all obtained from the same sample, sequenced in a study of patients and donors after allogeneic stem cell transplantation. TCRdb passed the RT-PCR reads through MiXCR, listing each CDR3 protein once. Among about 960,000 distinct CDR3 sequences, under 20% were seen once, and the ten largest hold approximately 5.9%. The specimen sequenced was blood, either unsorted or a sorted T cell fraction (not recorded which). These receptors came from a human donor who was either an allogeneic HSCT recipient or a stem cell or donor lymphocyte infusion donor (not recorded which). It is not recorded whose cells these are; they may come from a transplant donor.

In this sample, this clonotype turned up a few times. The V call is TRBV4-2, the J call TRBJ2-1; 14 nucleotides line up with TRBD2. Germline V CDR1 and CDR2: LGHNA, YNFKEQ. CDR3 length: 18 amino acids. V lost 0 bases, J lost 9 bases, and 10 bases stayed unmatched. The CDR3 nucleotides read TGTGCCAGCAGCCAAGATGGACTAGCGGGGGGCCCCGGTGGTGAGCAGTTCTTC. Translating gives CASSQDGLAGGPGGEQFF.

This clonotype showed up just a few times. The chain joins TRBV6-2 or TRBV6-3 to TRBJ2-1, with D tentatively TRBD2 (6 bases). Trimming took off 7 bases at V and 4 bases at J, with 14 bases between the two ends. The CDR3 loop spans 14 amino acids. Germline V CDR1 and CDR2: MNHEY, SVGEGT. CDR3 nucleotide sequence: TGTGCCAGCATTGGGGGGAACCTTTACAATGAGCAGTTCTTC. This encodes CASIGGNLYNEQFF.

V usage is TRBV4-1 and J usage is TRBJ1-3; D remains unclear. CDR1 is MGHRA, CDR2 YSYEKL, per germline. Trimming cost V 1 base and J 0 bases, with 13 bases left between them. The length of the CDR3 is 17 residues. The CDR3 region is CASSQGTMGSSGNTIYF. The CDR3 DNA is TGCGCCAGCAGCCAAGGCACAATGGGGAGCTCTGGAAACACCATATATTTT.

The chain uses TRBV20-1 and TRBJ2-2, with 7 bases fitting TRBD2. V lost 8 bases and J lost 3; bases outside the gene matches: 18. CDR1 is DFQATT, CDR2 SNEGSKA, per germline (reference sequence). The length of the CDR3 is 17 residues. CDR3 DNA: TGCAGTACCCCGCCTGGAGGGCGGGAGAGGGACACCGGGGAGCTGTTTTTT. As protein: CSTPPGGRERDTGELFF.

This clonotype was observed a few times. The rearrangement joins TRBV20-1 to TRBJ2-5; D tentatively reads TRBD1 or TRBD2 (6 bases each). Trimming left V 0 bases short and J 9 bases short, with 20 bases between. Germline-derived CDR1 and CDR2 are DFQATT and SNEGSKA (reference sequence). CDR3 size: 15 residues. DNA of the CDR3: TGCAGTGCTAGAGATAAGGGGGGACTCCGTCCGGCCCAGTACTTC. This codes for CSARDKGGLRPAQYF.

This clonotype was picked up many times. V gene TRBV20-1 combines with J gene TRBJ1-1; no clear D gene. V was trimmed by 1 base and J by 4 bases, leaving 10 bases between them. The V gene's germline CDR1 is DFQATT and CDR2 SNEGSKA (reference sequence). CDR3 length: 13 residues. This chain's CDR3 is CSARADTSTEAFF. Written as DNA, the CDR3 is TGCAGTGCTAGAGCCGACACGAGCACTGAAGCTTTCTTT.

V usage is TRBV20-1 and J usage is TRBJ1-1, with 7 bases identical to TRBD1. Germline V CDR1 and CDR2: DFQATT, SNEGSKA (reference sequence). V was clipped by 0 bases and J by 4 bases; unmatched bases: 5. This CDR3 spans 14 amino acids. In nucleotides, the CDR3 is TGCAGTGCTAGAGAAGGCAGGGGGGTCACTGAAGCTTTCTTT. This codes for CSAREGRGVTEAFF.

The V and J genes are TRBV20-1 and TRBJ2-1, with 9 bases matching TRBD2. Unmatched junction bases numbered 2, after V lost 5 bases and J lost 3 bases. The length of the CDR3 is 13 residues. The germline V gene has CDR1 DFQATT and CDR2 SNEGSKA (reference sequence). The CDR3 DNA sequence: TGCAGTGCTCGGACTAGCGACTACAATGAGCAGTTCTTC. Its protein is CSARTSDYNEQFF.

V gene TRBV18 combines with J gene TRBJ2-6; 8 bases are a match to TRBD2. The CDR3 consists of 19 residues. Trimming removed 1 base from V and 0 bases from J; junction bases left unmatched: 8. Germline assignment: CDR1 KGHSH and CDR2 LQKENI. The CDR3, as DNA: TGTGCCAGCTCACCACTAGCGGGGCCCTCGAGCTCTGGGGCCAACGTCCTGACTTTC. Translation: CASSPLAGPSSSGANVLTF.

The chain employs TRBV11-3 and TRBJ2-3, with 11 nucleotides matching TRBD2. The CDR3 runs to 16 residues. With 5 bases clipped from V and 7 bases from J, the junction kept 11 bases outside the gene matches. Germline assignment: CDR1 SGHNT and CDR2 YENEEA. CDR3 in DNA: TGTGCCAGCAGCATTGCGACTAGCGGGGAAACGAATACGCAGTATTTT. It specifies CASSIATSGETNTQYF. Full variable domain (outside the CDR3, taken from reference TRBV11-3 and TRBJ2-3): EAGVVQSPRYKIIEKKQPVAFWCNPISGHNTLYWYLQNLGQGPELLIRYENEEAVDDSQLPKDRFSAERLKGVDSTLKIQPAELGDSAVYLCASSIATSGETNTQYFGPGTRLTVL.

This clonotype was counted only a few times. The chain links TRBV12-3 or TRBV12-4 to TRBJ1-6; 11 bases agree with TRBD1. V lost 4 bases to trimming and J lost 9 bases; unmatched junction nucleotides: 2. This CDR3 is built from 14 residues. CDR3 protein: CASSWTGGGSPLHF. The CDR3 DNA is TGTGCCAGCAGTTGGACAGGGGGCGGTTCACCCCTCCACTTT.

The J gene is TRBJ1-1, the V gene TRBV12-3 or TRBV12-4; D may be TRBD1 (5 bases). Trimming cost V 1 base and J 6 bases, with 15 bases left between them. The CDR3 extends over 15 amino acids. The CDR3 nucleotides are TGTGCCAGCAGTTTAGTTGGGGACCTAAGGGCTGAAGCTTTCTTT. It specifies CASSLVGDLRAEAFF.

In its sample, this clonotype was seen a few times. V gene TRBV18 combines with J gene TRBJ2-1; the D gene is possibly TRBD2 (5 bases). The V end lost 0 bases, the J end lost 7 bases, and 19 bases lay between the germline ends. Germline V lookup: CDR1 KGHSH, CDR2 LQKENI. The CDR3 is made up of 17 amino acids. The CDR3 loop is CASSPPGKVGVNNEQFF. Here the CDR3 DNA reads TGTGCCAGCTCACCACCGGGGAAGGTCGGGGTCAATAATGAGCAGTTCTTC.

This chain uses TRBV9 with TRBJ2-7, with 10 bases that match TRBD1. The V gene's germline CDR1 is SGDLS and CDR2 YYNGEE. The V and J ends lost 1 base and 4 bases, in that order; junction bases with no gene match: 5. The CDR3 has 15 residues. In DNA, the CDR3 is TGTGCCAGCAGCGTAAGCCGGGACAGGGGATACGAGCAGTACTTC. Translated, it gives CASSVSRDRGYEQYF.

This clonotype has only a few counts. The chain combines TRBV24-1 with TRBJ2-2, with TRBD1 identical over 9 bases. V gave up 2 bases and J gave up 6 bases; unmatched junction bases: 6. The CDR3 spans 16 residues. The germline CDR1 and CDR2 sequences are KGHDR and SFDVKD. The CDR3 spells CATSDWDRDVSGELFF. DNA for the CDR3: TGTGCCACCAGTGATTGGGACAGGGATGTATCCGGGGAGCTGTTTTTT.

This clonotype has more than one count but fewer than ten. The rearrangement uses TRBV12-3 or TRBV12-4 and TRBJ2-7, with 10 nucleotides matching TRBD1. This CDR3 spans 14 amino acids. Unmatched junction bases numbered 2, after V lost 1 base and J lost 5 bases. CDR3 amino acids: CASSLGGTGDEQYF. The CDR3 DNA follows: TGTGCCAGCAGTTTAGGCGGGACAGGGGACGAGCAGTACTTC.

V gene TRBV4-1 combines with J gene TRBJ1-2, with D possibly being TRBD1 (6 bases). V shed 3 bases and J shed 4 bases, with 12 bases lying between them. Germline V gene sequence: CDR1 MGHRA, CDR2 YSYEKL. This CDR3 region has 14 residues. Here the CDR3 reads CASSQGGPRYGYTF. The CDR3 DNA reads as TGCGCCAGCAGCCAGGGGGGCCCCCGCTATGGCTACACCTTC.

This clonotype was counted between two and nine times. The V gene is TRBV4-2, the J gene TRBJ2-3; 12 bases map to TRBD2. The CDR3 sequence is 19 residues long. Germline CDR1 LGHNA, CDR2 YNFKEQ. V trimming: 1 base; J trimming: 2 bases; junction bases outside the gene matches: 10. Here the CDR3 DNA reads TGTGCCAGCAGCCAAGTCGGGGCTAGCGGGGGGGCCTACACAGATACGCAGTATTTT. This codes for CASSQVGASGGAYTDTQYF.

This clonotype was counted only a few times. This sequence joins TRBV10-3 and TRBJ2-1; 10 nucleotides agree with TRBD2. This CDR3 contains 13 residues. Looked up from germline, CDR1 is ENHRY and CDR2 is SYGVKD. After removal of 6 bases from V and 12 bases from J, the junction contained 8 bases not matched to a gene. CDR3 region: CAISLAGGHGQFF. The CDR3 nucleotides are TGTGCCATCAGCTTAGCGGGGGGCCACGGGCAGTTCTTC.

This clonotype was counted many times. DNA of the CDR3: TGTGCCAGCAGTCCATCTTCCAGGCCGGATGAGCAGTTCTTC. Translated: CASSPSSRPDEQFF. The chain links TRBV12-3 or TRBV12-4 to TRBJ2-1; no clear D. This CDR3 is 14 amino acids long. V lost 5 bases to trimming and J lost 8 bases, with 16 bases between them.

This clonotype was seen a few times. The chain carries TRBV5-1 and TRBJ2-5; possible D gene TRBD1, 5 bases. Germline V gives CDR1 SGHRS, CDR2 YFSETQ. Trimming removed 4 bases at V and 2 bases at J, with 15 bases between. This CDR3 region has 15 residues. The CDR3 sequence is CASSPTVNRQETQYF. As DNA, the CDR3 is TGCGCCAGCAGCCCGACAGTTAATCGGCAAGAGACCCAGTACTTC.

This clonotype was seen more than once but under ten times. Here the CDR3 reads CASQRVAGSPYEQYF. CDR3 DNA: TGTGCCAGCCAACGGGTAGCGGGGTCGCCCTACGAGCAGTACTTC. The chain recombines TRBV7-3 with TRBJ2-7; TRBD2 matches 8 bases. Germline trimming cut 8 bases from V and 2 bases from J; bases unmatched to any gene: 11. The CDR3 runs to 15 residues. Germline-derived CDR1 and CDR2 are SGHTA and FQGTGA.